In its sample, the clone carrying this T cell receptor (beta chain) was seen a few times. These data are taken from a study of human T cells and chemical hapten exposure. The library gave individual cDNA molecules unique molecular identifiers. Via MiXCR, TCRdb re-called the 5' RACE reads, giving one row per CDR3 protein. The repertoire holds approximately 150,000 distinct CDR3 sequences, with over 3.5% as singletons. It was unfractionated whole blood from which total RNA was extracted. This TCR came from a female donor in good health.

CDR3 nucleotide sequence: TGTGCCAGCAGCCCAAACCGGGACAGGAGCCCCCTTTCCTATAATTCACCCCTCCACTTT. Protein sequence: CASSPNRDRSPLSYNSPLHF. J is TRBJ1-6 and V is TRBV7-8, with TRBD1 identical over 8 bases. This CDR3 is built from 20 residues. Trimming at V came to 5 bases and at J to 1 base, leaving 16 bases not matched to a gene. From germline, CDR1 is SGHVS and CDR2 FQNEAQ.